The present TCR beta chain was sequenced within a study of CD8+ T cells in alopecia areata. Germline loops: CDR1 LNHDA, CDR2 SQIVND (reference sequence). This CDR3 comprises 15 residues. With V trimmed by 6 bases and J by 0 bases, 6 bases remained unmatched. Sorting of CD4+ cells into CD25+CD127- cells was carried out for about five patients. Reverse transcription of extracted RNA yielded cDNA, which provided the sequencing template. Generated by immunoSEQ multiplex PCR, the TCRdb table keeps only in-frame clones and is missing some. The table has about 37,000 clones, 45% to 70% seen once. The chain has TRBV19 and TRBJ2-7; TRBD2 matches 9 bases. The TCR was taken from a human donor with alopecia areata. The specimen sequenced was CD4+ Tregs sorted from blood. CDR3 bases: TGTGCCAGTAGCCCGACTAGCGGACTCTCCTACGAGCAGTACTTC. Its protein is CASSPTSGLSYEQYF. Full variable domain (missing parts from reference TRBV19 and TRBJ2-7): DGGITQSPKYLFRKEGQNVTLSCEQNLNHDAMYWYRQDPGQGLRLIYYSQIVNDFQKGDIAEGYSVSREKKESFPLTVTSAQKNPTAFYLCASSPTSGLSYEQYFGPGTRLTVT.